Presented here are 20 T cell receptor beta chains from one specimen sequenced in a study of molecular identifiers for immune sequencing clone quantification. TCRdb re-called the PCR reads with MiXCR, one entry per CDR3 protein. The sample has about half a million distinct CDR3 sequences; roughly 23% are singletons. Sequencing input: naive CD8+ T cells from blood, with Jurkat cell RNA spiked in. The sample's subset: FACS-sorted CD8+CD4-CCR7+CD45RA+ naive T cells. The receptors were sampled from a human donor in good health. Some libraries in this study had Jurkat cell RNA spiked in.

The chain joins TRBV30 to TRBJ2-3; tentative D call: TRBD2 (5 bases). Trimming left V 2 bases short and J 3 bases short, with 15 bases between. This CDR3 spans 15 amino acids. Germline V lookup: CDR1 GTSNPN, CDR2 SVGIG (reference sequence). The chain's CDR3 is CAWSLAGSPTDTQYF. The CDR3 nucleotides read TGTGCCTGGAGTCTTGCGGGCAGTCCAACAGATACGCAGTATTTT.

V is TRBV6-2 or TRBV6-3 and J is TRBJ1-4; a weak D match, TRBD1 (5 bases). V was shortened by 6 bases and J by 4 bases, with 18 bases between the two germline ends. The length of the CDR3 is 16 residues. Germline CDR1 reads MNHEY; CDR2 reads SVGEGT. CDR3 residues: CASSNPNRGLNEKLFF. The CDR3 nucleotides read TGTGCCAGCAGCAATCCAAACCGGGGACTTAATGAAAAACTGTTTTTT.

The chain carries TRBV24-1 and TRBJ2-2; tentatively, D is TRBD1 (6 bases). Germline CDR1 is KGHDR and CDR2 is SFDVKD. The CDR3 has 14 residues. Trimming removed 9 bases from V and 8 bases from J, with 18 bases in between. In nucleotides, the CDR3 is TGTGCCACCGGGGACATTATAACACCGGGGGAGCTGTTTTTT. The encoded protein is CATGDIITPGELFF.

This clonotype has a handful of counts. CDR3 region: CASSFPDRGGTEAFF. The DNA of the CDR3 is TGTGCCAGCAGTTTCCCGGACAGGGGAGGCACTGAAGCTTTCTTT. This chain links TRBV12-3 or TRBV12-4 with TRBJ1-1; TRBD1 matches at 9 bases. Trimming removed 3 bases from V and 4 bases from J; junction bases left unmatched: 6. The length of the CDR3 is 15 residues.

This clonotype was seen a handful of times. The genes are TRBV23-1 and TRBJ2-3, with TRBD1 matching over 8 bases. TRBV23-1 is an ORF, and what it does is uncertain. With 4 bases clipped from V and 1 base from J, the junction kept 10 bases outside the gene matches. The CDR3 covers 17 residues. This chain's CDR3 is CASSPKWTGFGTDTQYF. The CDR3, as DNA: TGCGCCAGCAGTCCCAAATGGACAGGGTTCGGCACAGATACGCAGTATTTT.

This sequence joins TRBV19 and TRBJ2-2, with unresolved D. V shed 1 base and J shed 2 bases, with 5 bases lying between them. Germline values: CDR1 LNHDA, CDR2 SQIVND (reference sequence). The CDR3 extends over 14 amino acids. The DNA of the CDR3 is TGTGCCAGTAGTATAGTAGTTAACACCGGGGAGCTGTTTTTT. It translates to CASSIVVNTGELFF. The full variable domain, in which reference TRBV19 and TRBJ2-2 provide the parts outside the CDR3, is DGGITQSPKYLFRKEGQNVTLSCEQNLNHDAMYWYRQDPGQGLRLIYYSQIVNDFQKGDIAEGYSVSREKKESFPLTVTSAQKNPTAFYLCASSIVVNTGELFFGEGSRLTVL.

The sample holds many counts of this clonotype. The chain employs TRBV28 and TRBJ2-2; D possibly corresponds to TRBD1 (6 bases). The CDR3 is 18 residues long. Trimming removed 5 bases from V and 0 bases from J, with 19 bases in between. Germline V gene sequence: CDR1 MDHEN, CDR2 SYDVKM. In DNA, the CDR3 is TGTGCCAGCAGTCCGGGACACCTAACTCCCGCGAACACCGGGGAGCTGTTTTTT. This translates into CASSPGHLTPANTGELFF.

The genes are TRBV15 and TRBJ2-6; D not certain. There are 17 residues in the CDR3. Trimming removed 0 bases from V and 0 bases from J, with 9 bases in between. Germline values: CDR1 LNHNV, CDR2 YYDKDF (reference sequence). The CDR3 loop reads CATSRDVGDSGANVLTF. The CDR3 coding sequence is TGTGCCACCAGCAGAGATGTAGGAGACTCTGGGGCCAACGTCCTGACTTTC.

This clonotype was seen a few times. This chain connects TRBV4-1 to TRBJ1-4; D unresolved. CDR3 length: 15 amino acids. The V and J ends lost 0 bases and 4 bases respectively, with 9 bases between them. CDR1 and CDR2 from the germline V gene are MGHRA and YSYEKL. Here the CDR3 DNA reads TGCGCCAGCAGCCAAGAGGTGCGGATTAATGAAAAACTGTTTTTT. Residues: CASSQEVRINEKLFF.

This clonotype turned up a few times. This chain connects TRBV28 to TRBJ2-3; TRBD2 matches at 12 bases. V shed 2 bases, J shed 2 bases, and the junction held 2 bases outside the gene matches. Germline lookup yields CDR1 MDHEN and CDR2 SYDVKM. This CDR3 comprises 16 residues. The CDR3 DNA sequence: TGTGCCAGCAGTTTACTAGCGGGAGGGACCACAGATACGCAGTATTTT. It translates to CASSLLAGGTTDTQYF.

The chain links TRBV20-1 to TRBJ2-7, with D hard to call. This CDR3 spans 15 amino acids. Germline CDR1 reads DFQATT; CDR2 reads SNEGSKA (reference sequence). Trimming removed 1 base from V and 0 bases from J, with 13 bases in between. The CDR3 is CSARGFSHISYEQYF. The CDR3 coding sequence is TGCAGTGCTAGAGGCTTTAGTCACATCTCCTACGAGCAGTACTTC.

A remark on this clonotype: Without the conserved terminal phenylalanine or tryptophan, this CDR3 likely stems from a read error. The chain recombines TRBV4-2 with TRBJ2-7, with a weak D call TRBD1 (5 bases). V lost 3 bases, J lost 7 bases, and 28 bases lay in between. The CDR3 is made up of 18 amino acids. Germline values: CDR1 LGHNA, CDR2 YNFKEQ. The CDR3 coding sequence is TGTGCCAGCAGCCAGGGTCCAACCCAGGGTGTCTCAGGGCGGGAGCAGTACTCC. This translates into CASSQGPTQGVSGREQYS.

This chain joins TRBV12-5 and TRBJ2-5; 7 bases line up with TRBD1. The CDR3 has 17 amino acids. Germline CDR1 LGHNT, CDR2 FRNRAP. The junction had 11 bases not matched to a gene; V was cut back by 2 bases and J by 2 bases. The CDR3 coding sequence is TGTGCTAGTGGTTTGACTACCAACAGGGGTGGGCAAGAGACCCAGTACTTC. It encodes CASGLTTNRGGQETQYF.

The rearrangement uses TRBV7-9 and TRBJ2-3; 7 bases align to TRBD1. This CDR3 has 14 amino acids. The V segment lost 5 bases and the J segment 5 bases; nucleotides outside the gene matches: 7. CDR1 is SEHNR, CDR2 FQNEAQ, per germline (reference sequence). The CDR3 protein is CASSRNRGRDTQYF. The CDR3 nucleotides are TGTGCCAGCAGCCGGAACAGGGGTAGAGATACGCAGTATTTT.

The chain recombines TRBV7-9 with TRBJ1-5, with D possibly being TRBD1 (6 bases). V was cut by 1 base and J by 6 bases, with 13 bases left in between. The germline V gene has CDR1 SEHNR and CDR2 FQNEAQ (reference sequence). The CDR3 totals 15 residues. The CDR3 loop is CASSLGIGTIQPQHF. Here the CDR3 DNA reads TGTGCCAGCAGCTTAGGGATAGGGACAATTCAGCCCCAGCATTTT.

Details on this clonotype: Just one base apart from a much larger clone, this may be a read error. The chain has TRBV28 and TRBJ2-7; D is uncertain. The CDR3 runs 14 residues. The germline CDR1 and CDR2 sequences are MDHEN and SYDVKM. The CDR3 is CAGSFMWSSYEQYF. In nucleotides, the CDR3 is TGTGCCGGCAGTTTTATGTGGAGCTCCTACGAGCAGTACTTC.

This clonotype was picked up many times. The chain uses TRBV7-6 and TRBJ2-3; TRBD2 agrees at 7 bases. J lost 4 bases, V lost 1 base, and 2 bases had no gene match. Per the germline V gene, CDR1 is SGHVS and CDR2 is FNYEAQ. This CDR3 has 14 residues. The DNA of the CDR3 is TGTGCCAGCAGCTTAGAAGCGGGGCCAGATACGCAGTATTTT. Translation: CASSLEAGPDTQYF.

The rearrangement uses TRBV10-1 and TRBJ2-2; 9 positions match TRBD1. CDR1 and CDR2 (germline): WNHNN, SYGVQD (reference sequence). V trimming: 9 bases; J trimming: 1 base; junction bases outside the gene matches: 3. CDR3 size: 14 residues. The CDR3 nucleotides read TGCGCCAGTACAGGGGGCCTGAACACCGGGGAGCTGTTTTTT. It is translated as CASTGGLNTGELFF.

The chain carries TRBV14 and TRBJ1-2; a possible D gene is TRBD1 (6 bases). The CDR3 is made up of 14 amino acids. Deletions cut 5 bases from V and 3 bases from J, with 13 bases between. Germline V CDR1 and CDR2: SGHDN, FVKESK. CDR3 nucleotide sequence: TGTGCCAGCAGCGAGACAGGCAATGACTATGGCTACACCTTC. It codes for CASSETGNDYGYTF.

The rearrangement uses TRBV7-6 and TRBJ2-2; D may match TRBD1 or TRBD2 (5 bases each). The germline gives CDR1 SGHVS, CDR2 FNYEAQ. This CDR3 contains 15 residues. V shed 8 bases and J shed 4 bases, with 17 bases lying between them. This CDR3 is CASGVGPGSTGELFF. The CDR3 DNA sequence: TGTGCCAGCGGTGTGGGGCCAGGGAGCACCGGGGAGCTGTTTTTT.